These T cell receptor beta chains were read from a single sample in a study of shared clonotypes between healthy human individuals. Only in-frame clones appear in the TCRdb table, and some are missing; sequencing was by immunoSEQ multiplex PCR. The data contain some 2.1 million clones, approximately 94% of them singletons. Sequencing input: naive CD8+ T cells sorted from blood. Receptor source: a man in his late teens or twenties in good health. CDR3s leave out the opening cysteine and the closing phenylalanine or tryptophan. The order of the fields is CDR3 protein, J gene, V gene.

SVGPSGGAGETQY,TRBJ2-5,TRBV29-1
ASSLGVGTEAF,TRBJ1-1,TRBV7-9
ASSEAQGQGLHEQF,TRBJ2-1,TRBV2
SVSPQGPYEQY,TRBJ2-7,TRBV29-1
ASSSDSSYEQY,TRBJ2-7,TRBV4-1
ASGLDRETQY,TRBJ2-5,TRBV12-5
ASSSEVPDTQY,TRBJ2-3,TRBV5-1
ASSIGGEVSFYNEQF,TRBJ2-1,TRBV19
ASSPRLGTLGNTIY,TRBJ1-3,TRBV27
SVVEQGMNEQY,TRBJ2-7,TRBV29-1
ASSGPTGYEQY,TRBJ2-7,TRBV7-9
ASSEWDGRDDEQF,TRBJ2-1,TRBV25-1
SVETDRGQGYGYT,TRBJ1-2,TRBV29-1
AWRGPGNSPLH,TRBJ1-6,TRBV30
ASSLEGLAGEDEQF,TRBJ2-1,TRBV5-1
ASSPGTDYGYT,TRBJ1-2,TRBV7-9
ASSKGDRGGDTQY,TRBJ2-3,TRBV21-1
ASSPGTSYEQY,TRBJ2-7,TRBV27
ASSLGPFAYEQY,TRBJ2-7,TRBV5-1
ASSGFVRLADNEQF,TRBJ2-1,TRBV2
ASSPGLAGGEQF,TRBJ2-1,TRBV5-1
ASSQGGRDGYT,TRBJ1-2,TRBV4-3
ASSQGGGEQY,TRBJ2-7,TRBV4-1